This T cell receptor (beta chain) is from a study of molecular identifiers for immune sequencing clone quantification. This CDR3 contains 12 residues. The V and J ends lost 6 bases and 6 bases respectively, with 9 bases between them. Per germline, CDR1 MDHEN and CDR2 SYDVKM. Broader study findings: Under 1% of molecules in naive cells, but over 99% of effector molecules, belonged to clones above 20 RNA copies.

This clonotype is medium-sized within its sample. The antigen is undetermined. One entry per CDR3 protein, called by TCRdb with MiXCR from the PCR reads. The sample consists of about 10,000 distinct CDR3 sequences, about a fifth of them appearing once. When naive CD8 T cells were sorted, they were gated as CD8+CD4-CCR7+CD45RA+. The chain employs TRBV28 and TRBJ2-1; no firm D call. Sequencing was done on a sample of naive CD8+ T cells from blood, with Jurkat cell RNA spiked in. The subset here: FACS-sorted CD8+CD4-CCR7+CD45RA+ naive T cells. The sequence was collected from a human donor in good health. Some libraries in this study had Jurkat cell RNA spiked in. CDR3 DNA: TGTGCCAGCAGATACGGGTCCAATGAGCAGTTCTTC. Translation gives CASRYGSNEQFF.